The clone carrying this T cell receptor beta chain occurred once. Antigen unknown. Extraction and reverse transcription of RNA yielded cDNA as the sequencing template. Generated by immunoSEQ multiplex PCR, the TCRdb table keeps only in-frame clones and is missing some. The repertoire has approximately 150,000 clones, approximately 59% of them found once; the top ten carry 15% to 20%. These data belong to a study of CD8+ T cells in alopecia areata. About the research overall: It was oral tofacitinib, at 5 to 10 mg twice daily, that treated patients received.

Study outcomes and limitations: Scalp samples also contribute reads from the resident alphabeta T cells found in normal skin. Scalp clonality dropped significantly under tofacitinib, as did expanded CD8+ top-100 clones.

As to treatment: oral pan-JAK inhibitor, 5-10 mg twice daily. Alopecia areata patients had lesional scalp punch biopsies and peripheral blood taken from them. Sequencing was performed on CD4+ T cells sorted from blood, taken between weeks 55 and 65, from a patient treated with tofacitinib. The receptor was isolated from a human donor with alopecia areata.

CDR3 residues: CATSRDQGPSYEQYF. Written as DNA, the CDR3 is TGTGCCACCAGCAGAGATCAGGGCCCCTCCTACGAGCAGTACTTC. The chain couples TRBV15 to TRBJ2-7, with D possibly being TRBD1 (5 bases). The CDR3 length is 15 residues. Per germline, CDR1 LNHNV and CDR2 YYDKDF (reference sequence). V lost 0 bases, J lost 0 bases, and 9 bases lay in between.